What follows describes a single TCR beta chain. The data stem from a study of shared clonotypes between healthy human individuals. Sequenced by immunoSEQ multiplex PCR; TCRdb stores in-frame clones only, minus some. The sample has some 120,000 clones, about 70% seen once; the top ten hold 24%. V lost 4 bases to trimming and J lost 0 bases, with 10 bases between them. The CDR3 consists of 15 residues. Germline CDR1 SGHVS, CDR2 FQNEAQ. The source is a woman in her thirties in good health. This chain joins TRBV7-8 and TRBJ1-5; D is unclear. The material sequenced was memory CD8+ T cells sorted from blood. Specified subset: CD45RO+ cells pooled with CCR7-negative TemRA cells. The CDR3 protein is CASSSAQYSNQPQHF. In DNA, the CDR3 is TGTGCCAGCAGCTCAGCCCAGTATAGCAATCAGCCCCAGCATTTT.